Presented here are 21 T cell receptor beta chains from one specimen sequenced in a study of blood T cell repertoires in COVID-19. Profiling relied on immunoSEQ multiplex PCR, and the TCRdb table lists in-frame clones only, not all of them. There are some 35,000 clones in the sample; roughly 84% occur only once, and roughly a third lies in the top ten. The sequenced material came from peripheral blood. The receptors come from a man between 65 and 80 years old with active COVID-19.

This chain connects TRBV2 to TRBJ2-6, with D hard to call. Germline CDR1 is SNHLY and CDR2 is FYNNEI. The CDR3 is 16 residues long. Deletions cut 3 bases from V and 0 bases from J, with 9 bases between. This chain's CDR3 is CASSEVWSSGANVLTF. The CDR3 DNA is TGTGCCAGCAGTGAGGTATGGAGCTCTGGGGCCAACGTCCTGACTTTC.

V is TRBV5-4 and J is TRBJ2-1; D is unclear. The V and J ends lost 5 bases and 0 bases respectively, with 15 bases between them. This CDR3 is 16 amino acids long. Per the germline V gene, CDR1 is SGHNT and CDR2 is YYREEE (reference sequence). In DNA form, the CDR3 reads TGTGCCAGCAGGCTGGGCGTTGATAGCTCCTACAATGAGCAGTTCTTC. Protein sequence: CASRLGVDSSYNEQFF.

The chain links TRBV2 to TRBJ2-5, with D perhaps TRBD1 (5 bases). Germline lookup yields CDR1 SNHLY and CDR2 FYNNEI. Trimming removed 1 base at V and 7 bases at J, with 19 bases between. This CDR3 contains 16 residues. CDR3 sequence: CASSEEGARSLGTQYF. CDR3 sequence (DNA): TGTGCCAGCAGTGAAGAAGGGGCCAGATCCCTTGGGACCCAGTACTTC. Full variable domain (remainder filled in from reference TRBV2 and TRBJ2-5): EPEVTQTPSHQVTQMGQEVILRCVPISNHLYFYWYRQILGQKVEFLVSFYNNEISEKSEIFDDQFSVERPDGSNFTLKIRSTKLEDSAMYFCASSEEGARSLGTQYFGPGTRLLVL.

The V gene is TRBV28, the J gene TRBJ2-1, with 10 positions matching TRBD2. This CDR3 spans 17 amino acids. Germline CDR1 MDHEN, CDR2 SYDVKM. The J segment lost 3 bases and the V segment lost 8 bases, leaving 13 bases of the junction unmatched. The CDR3 is CASPPSPGTSVYNEQFF. In DNA form, the CDR3 reads TGTGCCAGCCCCCCAAGCCCCGGGACTAGCGTCTACAATGAGCAGTTCTTC.

With respect to this clone: The junction shows a germline mismatch at one end, possibly a read error. The rearrangement joins TRBV7-7 to TRBJ2-1, with 9 bases fitting TRBD2. The CDR3 loop spans 17 amino acids. Germline V CDR1 and CDR2: SSHAT, FNYEAQ (reference sequence). Here the CDR3 DNA reads TGTGCTAGCAGCCCCTCGCCCTGGCGGGGGGGCCCTTATGAGCAGTTCTTC. It codes for CASSPSPWRGGPYEQFF.

The rearrangement joins TRBV18 to TRBJ2-2; 9 nucleotides line up with TRBD1. This CDR3 has 16 amino acids. The germline gives CDR1 KGHSH, CDR2 LQKENI. With V trimmed by 6 bases and J by 4 bases, 9 bases remained unmatched. The CDR3: CASSAARDRVTGELFF. CDR3 DNA sequence: TGTGCCAGCTCCGCCGCCCGGGACAGGGTCACCGGGGAGCTGTTTTTT. Full variable domain (remainder filled in from reference TRBV18 and TRBJ2-2): NAGVMQNPRHLVRRRGQEARLRCSPMKGHSHVYWYRQLPEEGLKFMVYLQKENIIDESGMPKERFSAEFPKEGPSILRIQQVVRGDSAAYFCASSAARDRVTGELFFGEGSRLTVL.

In its sample, this clone was seen a few times. The V gene is TRBV2, the J gene TRBJ1-4, with 7 bases fitting TRBD1. The V gene's germline CDR1 is SNHLY and CDR2 FYNNEI. The V and J ends lost 7 bases and 6 bases, in that order; junction bases with no gene match: 11. The CDR3 covers 15 residues. The CDR3 coding sequence is TGTGCCAGCAAGGGGGCCGGGACGGCCTATGAAAAACTGTTTTTT. As protein: CASKGAGTAYEKLFF.

This chain connects TRBV9 to TRBJ2-5; the D is unclear. Germline-derived CDR1 and CDR2 are SGDLS and YYNGEE. The V gene lost 2 bases and the J gene lost 2 bases, with 13 bases spanning the gap. This CDR3 is 15 amino acids long. The CDR3 nucleotides read TGTGCCAGCAGCGTGACTCCGGCCTCACAAGAGACCCAGTACTTC. Translated, it gives CASSVTPASQETQYF.

The chain links TRBV5-1 to TRBJ1-1, with a tentative D call TRBD1 (5 bases). The germline gives CDR1 SGHRS, CDR2 YFSETQ. V was shortened by 6 bases and J by 5 bases, with 17 bases between the two germline ends. This CDR3 spans 14 amino acids. The CDR3: CASTPRGVRTEAFF. CDR3 bases: TGCGCCAGCACCCCCCGGGGGGTTCGGACTGAAGCTTTCTTT.

The chain recombines TRBV6-2 or TRBV6-3 with TRBJ2-1; TRBD2 agrees at 9 bases. V gave up 4 bases and J gave up 10 bases; unmatched junction bases: 8. CDR3 length: 14 amino acids. Germline V gene lookup returns CDR1 MNHEY and CDR2 SVGEGT. CDR3: CASSFLAGRGEQFF. The CDR3 bases are TGTGCCAGCAGTTTCCTAGCGGGGCGCGGGGAGCAGTTCTTC.

V and J are TRBV7-2 and TRBJ2-1; 7 bases line up with TRBD2. With V trimmed by 5 bases and J by 10 bases, 11 bases remained unmatched. Looked up from germline, CDR1 is SGHTA and CDR2 is FQGNSA. This CDR3 is built from 14 residues. The CDR3 sequence: CASSPRASGTEQFF. In DNA, the CDR3 is TGTGCCAGCAGCCCCCGGGCTAGCGGAACGGAGCAGTTCTTC.

J is TRBJ2-7 and V is TRBV28, with D tentatively TRBD2 (5 bases). The V end was cut by 6 bases, the J end by 4 bases, with 19 bases between. This CDR3 comprises 15 residues. CDR1 and CDR2 from the germline V gene are MDHEN and SYDVKM. CDR3 amino acids: CASRAPGEGGYEQYF. Written as DNA, the CDR3 is TGTGCCAGCAGAGCGCCCGGCGAGGGCGGGTACGAGCAGTACTTC.

This chain uses TRBV12-3 or TRBV12-4 with TRBJ2-1; no reliable D call. Trimming cost V 1 base and J 10 bases, with 11 bases left between them. The CDR3 runs to 13 residues. The CDR3 loop is CASSLVPRDEQFF. CDR3 in DNA: TGTGCCAGCAGTTTAGTTCCTAGAGACGAGCAGTTCTTC.

The chain recombines TRBV7-9 with TRBJ2-5; 9 bases match TRBD2. V gave up 11 bases and J gave up 3 bases; unmatched junction bases: 7. This CDR3 has 13 amino acids. Germline V gene lookup returns CDR1 SEHNR and CDR2 FQNEAQ (reference sequence). The CDR3 DNA is TGTGCCGGACTGACTAGCGGTAAAGAGACCCAGTACTTC. Protein: CAGLTSGKETQYF.

This chain connects TRBV5-1 to TRBJ2-2; 9 bases align to TRBD2. The CDR3 extends over 15 amino acids. From germline, CDR1 is SGHRS and CDR2 YFSETQ. V was pared by 2 bases and J by 4 bases, with 3 bases of the junction left unmatched. CDR3 coding DNA: TGCGCCAGCAGCTTTCTAGCGGGGTCCACCGGGGAGCTGTTTTTT. It is translated as CASSFLAGSTGELFF.

The rearrangement uses TRBV7-9 and TRBJ1-6, with D possibly TRBD1 on 6 matching bases. V shed 4 bases and J shed 7 bases, with 11 bases lying between them. From germline, CDR1 is SEHNR and CDR2 FQNEAQ (reference sequence). CDR3 size: 14 residues. In nucleotides, the CDR3 is TGTGCCAGCAGCTGGGACATAAAGAATTCACCCCTCCACTTT. It encodes CASSWDIKNSPLHF.

The chain is built from TRBV2 and TRBJ1-6, with 9 bases fitting TRBD1. With V trimmed by 6 bases and J by 4 bases, 4 bases remained unmatched. Germline CDR1 SNHLY, CDR2 FYNNEI. There are 15 residues in the CDR3. The CDR3 here is CASSKGQGYNSPLHF. CDR3 in DNA: TGTGCCAGCAGCAAAGGACAGGGGTATAATTCACCCCTCCACTTT.

The CDR3 DNA is TGTGCCAGCAGTCCAGGGCCGGGTCGCGAGCAGTACTTC. Translation: CASSPGPGREQYF. V and J are TRBV6-6 and TRBJ2-7, with D perhaps matching TRBD1 (5 bases). Germline V gene sequence: CDR1 MNHNY, CDR2 SVGAGI (reference sequence). The CDR3 contains 13 residues. V was clipped by 5 bases and J by 6 bases, with 14 bases between them.

The CDR3 region is CASRTGSYEQYF. The CDR3 coding sequence is TGTGCCAGCAGGACAGGGTCCTACGAGCAGTACTTC. The rearrangement uses TRBV7-9 and TRBJ2-7; 7 positions agree with TRBD1. Germline loops: CDR1 SEHNR, CDR2 FQNEAQ (reference sequence). V was pared by 6 bases and J by 1 base, with 0 bases of the junction left unmatched. The CDR3 totals 12 residues.

V gene TRBV4-1 combines with J gene TRBJ2-5; weak D call: TRBD2 (6 bases). There are 15 residues in the CDR3. Trimming took 1 base from V and 6 from J, leaving 15 bases between them. Germline assignment: CDR1 MGHRA and CDR2 YSYEKL. CDR3 loop: CASSQALRGRQTQYF. The CDR3 coding sequence is TGCGCCAGCAGCCAAGCTTTACGGGGGAGGCAGACCCAGTACTTC.

The chain couples TRBV6-5 to TRBJ1-1, with TRBD1 as a possible D gene (5 bases). V was shortened by 6 bases and J by 5 bases, with 16 bases between the two germline ends. The germline V gene encodes CDR1 MNHEY and CDR2 SVGAGI. CDR3 length equals 14 residues. The CDR3 DNA reads as TGTGCCAGCAGAACACAGGAAGATCGAACTGAAGCTTTCTTT. Translated, it gives CASRTQEDRTEAFF.